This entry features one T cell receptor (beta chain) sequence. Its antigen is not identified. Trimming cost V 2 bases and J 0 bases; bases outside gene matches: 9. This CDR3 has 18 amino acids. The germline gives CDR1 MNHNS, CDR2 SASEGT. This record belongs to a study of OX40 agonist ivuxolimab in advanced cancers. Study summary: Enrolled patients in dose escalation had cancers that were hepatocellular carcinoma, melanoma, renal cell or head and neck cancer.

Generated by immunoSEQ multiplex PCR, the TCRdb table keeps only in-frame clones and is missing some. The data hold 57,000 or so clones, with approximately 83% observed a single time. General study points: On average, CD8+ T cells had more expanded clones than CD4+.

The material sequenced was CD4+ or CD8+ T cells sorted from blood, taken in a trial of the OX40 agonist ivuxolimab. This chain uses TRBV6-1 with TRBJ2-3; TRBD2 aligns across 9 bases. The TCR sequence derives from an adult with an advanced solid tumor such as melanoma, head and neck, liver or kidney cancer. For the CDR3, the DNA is TGTGCCAGCAGTGAAACGAGACTAGCGGTTGCTAGCACAGATACGCAGTATTTT. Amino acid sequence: CASSETRLAVASTDTQYF.